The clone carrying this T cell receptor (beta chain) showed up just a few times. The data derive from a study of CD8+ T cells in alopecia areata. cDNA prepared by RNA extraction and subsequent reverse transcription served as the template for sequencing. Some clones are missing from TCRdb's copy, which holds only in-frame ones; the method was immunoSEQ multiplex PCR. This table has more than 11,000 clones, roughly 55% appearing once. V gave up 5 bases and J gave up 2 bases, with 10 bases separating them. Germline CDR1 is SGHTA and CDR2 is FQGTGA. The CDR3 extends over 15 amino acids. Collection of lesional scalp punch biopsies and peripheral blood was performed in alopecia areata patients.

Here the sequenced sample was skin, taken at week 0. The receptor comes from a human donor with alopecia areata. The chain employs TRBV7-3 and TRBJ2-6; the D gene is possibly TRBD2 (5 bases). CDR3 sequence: CASSHREPGANVLTF. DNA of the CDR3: TGTGCCAGCAGCCACCGGGAACCTGGGGCCAACGTCCTGACTTTC.